The clone carrying this T cell receptor beta chain occurred many times. Its specificity is not known. Molecular barcoding with unique molecular identifiers was used for the TCRbeta library. In TCRdb, the PCR reads were re-called with MiXCR into one record per CDR3 protein. The data contain 580,000 or so distinct CDR3 sequences, 23% of them singletons. Trimming removed 3 bases from V and 2 bases from J; junction bases left unmatched: 2. The CDR3 is made up of 14 amino acids. The sample belongs to a study of T-cell reconstitution after alpha-beta-depleted transplantation in children. Findings and caveats of the study: When one year had passed after transplant, most T-cell counts and diversity came from newly produced T cells. Certain patients had high TCRbeta diversity at day 60, and it came from recipient T cells and thymic progenitors that survived. After transplant, at about two months, alpha-beta T cells were reportedly derived from several hundred expanded graft clones.

The source material was PBMCs, mostly from graft donor cells, sampled 360 days after TCRalphabeta/CD19-depleted stem cell transplant. The chain combines TRBV12-3 or TRBV12-4 with TRBJ2-7; 9 bases line up with TRBD1. The receptor's source is a boy under two years old who had a stem cell transplant for acute myeloid leukemia, so the T cells may come from the graft donor. The CDR3 bases are TGTGCCAGCAGTTTCGGGACAGGGCCCTACGAGCAGTACTTC. Translation gives CASSFGTGPYEQYF.